This TCR beta chain is from a study of shared clonotypes between healthy human individuals. At the level of the study: Donors had three CD4 naive, three CD4 memory, two CD8 naive and one CD8 memory plate apiece.

General study findings and limits: Larger estimated richness was generally seen in naive subsets than in memory subsets. Some clonotypes were shared by all four sorted-subset donors, while others were not shared. The non-shared ones had lower generation probabilities than the shared ones.

As concerns this clone: Its antigen is unidentified. Other DNA sequences in this sample translate to the same CDR3.

The assay was immunoSEQ multiplex PCR, and TCRdb's table has in-frame clones only and misses some. The table lists roughly 1,600,000 clones, roughly 98.5% of them singletons. The CDR3 runs 12 residues. With 3 bases removed from V and 4 bases from J, the gap between germline ends came to 7 bases. Germline V lookup: CDR1 KGHSH, CDR2 LQKENI. The sequenced sample consisted of naive CD4+ T cells sorted from blood. Stated subset: CD45RA+ positively selected. The genes are TRBV18 and TRBJ2-7; D is unclear. The sequence was obtained from a man aged 30-40 years in good health. The CDR3 reads CASSPGRYEQYF. The DNA of the CDR3 is TGTGCCAGCTCACCTGGGCGATACGAGCAGTACTTC. Full variable domain (outside the CDR3, taken from reference TRBV18 and TRBJ2-7): NAGVMQNPRHLVRRRGQEARLRCSPMKGHSHVYWYRQLPEEGLKFMVYLQKENIIDESGMPKERFSAEFPKEGPSILRIQQVVRGDSAAYFCASSPGRYEQYFGPGTRLTVT.